The sequence of this TCR beta chain was determined in a study of T cell responses to AZD1222 COVID-19 vaccine. Germline CDR1 reads MNHNS; CDR2 reads SASEGT. The CDR3 is made up of 14 amino acids. V was shortened by 3 bases and J by 2 bases, with 10 bases between the two germline ends. Sequencing used immunoSEQ multiplex PCR; TCRdb keeps in-frame clones, though not all of them. The table shows approximately 190,000 clones, with over 80% occurring only once. The chain is built from TRBV6-1 and TRBJ1-1; D is possibly TRBD1 (6 bases). The sequence was collected from an adult in good health. This sample comprised peripheral blood, obtained on day 0 of AZD1222 vaccination. The CDR3: CASSDQTGNTEAFF. The CDR3 bases are TGTGCCAGCAGTGACCAGACAGGAAACACTGAAGCTTTCTTT.